This T cell receptor beta chain was documented in a study of cytomegalovirus exposure and HLA in healthy donors. With respect to this clone: The junction departs from germline at one end; a sequencing error may be responsible.

Vbeta (60) and Jbeta (13) primers were used in the PCR. Generated by immunoSEQ multiplex PCR, the TCRdb table keeps only in-frame clones and is missing some. Of around 200,000 clones listed, around 80% are singletons. The CDR3 runs 14 residues. The germline CDR1 and CDR2 sequences are MNHNS and SASEGT. The sequencing sample was made of PBMCs. The gene calls are TRBV6-1 and TRBJ2-1; perhaps TRBD2 as D (6 bases). The sequence came from a woman in her forties in good health and CMV-seronegative. The CDR3 bases are TGTGCCGGCAGAACCGGGACGGGGGACAATGAGCAGTTCTTC. Its translation is CAGRTGTGDNEQFF.